The 8 T cell receptor beta chains below were found in one sample sequenced in a study of monozygotic twins with inflammatory bowel disease. TCRdb reprocessed the 5' RACE reads and stores each CDR3 protein as one record, lacking DNA. The table for this sample gives approximately 150,000 distinct CDR3 sequences. Specimen: blood. The receptors were gathered from a human donor with ulcerative colitis or Crohn's disease, or a healthy co-twin of an affected twin (not recorded which).

The V call is TRBV5-4, the J call TRBJ2-3; the TCRdb D gene call, TRBD1, has no DNA to confirm it. This CDR3 is 15 amino acids long. Germline V gene sequence: CDR1 SGHNT, CDR2 YYREEE (reference sequence). CDR3 sequence: CASSLSGQALDTQYF.

CDR3 loop: CASSPRDSHTDTQYF. The genes are TRBV5-6 and TRBJ2-3; TCRdb's D call, TRBD1, is unchecked because there is no DNA. Germline CDR1 is SGHDT and CDR2 is YYEEEE. The CDR3 totals 15 residues.

This chain connects TRBV30 to TRBJ2-5; TCRdb's D call, TRBD1, is unchecked because there is no DNA. Looked up from germline, CDR1 is GTSNPN and CDR2 is SVGIG (reference sequence). The length of the CDR3 is 15 residues. The CDR3 loop is CAWSGPTRSTETQYF.

The genes are TRBV7-2 and TRBJ2-7; TCRdb proposes TRBD2, but this gene call is untestable without DNA. Germline V gene sequence: CDR1 SGHTA, CDR2 FQGNSA. CDR3 length equals 14 residues. This CDR3 is CASSQTRRRWEQYF.

V usage is TRBV7-6 and J usage is TRBJ2-2; TCRdb returns TRBD2, unconfirmable since there is no DNA. The CDR3 loop spans 17 amino acids. CDR1 and CDR2 from the germline V gene are SGHVS and FNYEAQ. CDR3 in amino acids: CASSLGGLATVTGELFF. The full variable domain, completed using reference TRBV7-6 and TRBJ2-2, is GAGVSQSPRYKVTKRGQDVALRCDPISGHVSLYWYRQALGQGPEFLTYFNYEAQQDKSGLPNDRFSAERPEGSISTLTIQRTEQRDSAMYRCASSLGGLATVTGELFFGEGSRLTVL.

The chain is built from TRBV6-6 and TRBJ1-5. Germline V gives CDR1 MNHNY, CDR2 SVGAGI (reference sequence). The CDR3 spans 14 residues. The CDR3: CASSYSQNNQPQHF.

The chain carries TRBV10-1 and TRBJ2-2. This CDR3 spans 14 amino acids. From germline, CDR1 is WNHNN and CDR2 SYGVQD (reference sequence). The CDR3 here is CASMDRANTGELFF.

The CDR3: CASSQGLDWRKNNEQFF. The rearrangement joins TRBV3-1 to TRBJ2-1; with no DNA, the TCRdb D assignment of TRBD2 cannot be verified. Germline CDR1 and CDR2: LGHDT and YNNKEL (reference sequence). The CDR3 covers 17 residues.